This TCR beta chain was profiled in a study of memory CD4+ T cells and cytomegalovirus serostatus. Findings and limits, study-wide: The CMV-associated TCR signature appears largely within the CD4+ memory repertoire. Of about 150 reported CMV TCRbeta sequences, around 62 were found in memory CD4+ repertoires.

Assay: immunoSEQ multiplex PCR; the TCRdb copy retains only in-frame clones and omits some. Of approximately 53,000 clones in the sample, under 80% are singletons; the top ten hold more than 0.65%. Single viable CD3+CD4+CD8-CD45RO+ cells were sorted as the memory CD4+ T cells. CMV serostatus came from serum IgG against pp150, pp28, p38, p52. The V gene's germline CDR1 is LNHDA and CDR2 SQIVND (reference sequence). With 6 bases removed from V and 1 base from J, the gap between germline ends came to 12 bases. This CDR3 has 14 residues. Regarding this clone: Antigen unknown.

The sequenced sample consisted of memory CD4+ T cells from blood. This TCR came from an adult in good health and CMV-seronegative. The V gene is TRBV19, the J gene TRBJ1-1, with a possible D match to TRBD1 (6 bases). CDR3 bases: TGTGCCAGTAGCCACCAGGGGAGGAACACTGAAGCTTTCTTT. It specifies CASSHQGRNTEAFF.